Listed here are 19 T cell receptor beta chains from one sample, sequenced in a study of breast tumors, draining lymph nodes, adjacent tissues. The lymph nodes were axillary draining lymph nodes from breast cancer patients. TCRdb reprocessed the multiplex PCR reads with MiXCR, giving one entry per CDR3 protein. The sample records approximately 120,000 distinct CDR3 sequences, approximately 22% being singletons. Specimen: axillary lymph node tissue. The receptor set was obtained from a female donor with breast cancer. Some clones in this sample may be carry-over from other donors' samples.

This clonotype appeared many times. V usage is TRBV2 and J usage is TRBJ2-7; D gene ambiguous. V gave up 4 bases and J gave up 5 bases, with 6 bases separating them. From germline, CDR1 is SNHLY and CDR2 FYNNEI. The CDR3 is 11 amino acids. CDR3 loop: CASSASDEQYF. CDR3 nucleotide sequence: TGTGCCAGCAGTGCTAGTGACGAGCAGTACTTC.

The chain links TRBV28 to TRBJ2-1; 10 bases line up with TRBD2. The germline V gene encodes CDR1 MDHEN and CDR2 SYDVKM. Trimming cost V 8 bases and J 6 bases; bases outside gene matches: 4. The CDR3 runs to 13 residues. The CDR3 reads CASGLAEGNEQFF. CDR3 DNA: TGTGCCAGCGGACTAGCGGAAGGCAATGAGCAGTTCTTC.

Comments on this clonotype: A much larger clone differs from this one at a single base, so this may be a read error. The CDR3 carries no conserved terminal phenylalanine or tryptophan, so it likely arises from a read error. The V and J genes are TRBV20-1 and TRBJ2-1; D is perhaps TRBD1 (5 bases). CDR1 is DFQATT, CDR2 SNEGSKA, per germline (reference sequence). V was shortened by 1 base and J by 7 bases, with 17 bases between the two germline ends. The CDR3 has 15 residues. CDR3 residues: CSARALGAQINEQFL. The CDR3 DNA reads TGCAGTGCTAGAGCCCTAGGGGCGCAGATAAATGAGCAGTTCCTC.

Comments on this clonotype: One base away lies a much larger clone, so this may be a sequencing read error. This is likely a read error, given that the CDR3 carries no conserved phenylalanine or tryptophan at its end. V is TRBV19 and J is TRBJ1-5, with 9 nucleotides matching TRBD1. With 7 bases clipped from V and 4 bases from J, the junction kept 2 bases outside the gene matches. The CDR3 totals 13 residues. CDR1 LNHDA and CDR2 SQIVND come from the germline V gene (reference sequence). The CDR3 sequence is CASMTGGNQPQHS. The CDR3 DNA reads TGTGCCAGTATGACAGGGGGAAATCAGCCCCAGCATTCT.

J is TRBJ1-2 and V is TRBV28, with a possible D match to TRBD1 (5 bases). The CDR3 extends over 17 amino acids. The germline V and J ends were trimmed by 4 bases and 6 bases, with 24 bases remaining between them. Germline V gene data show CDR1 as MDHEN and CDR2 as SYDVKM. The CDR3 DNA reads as TGTGCCAGCAGTTCCCGACAGATCCCTAGGGATGTTCATGGCTACACCTTC. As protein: CASSSRQIPRDVHGYTF.

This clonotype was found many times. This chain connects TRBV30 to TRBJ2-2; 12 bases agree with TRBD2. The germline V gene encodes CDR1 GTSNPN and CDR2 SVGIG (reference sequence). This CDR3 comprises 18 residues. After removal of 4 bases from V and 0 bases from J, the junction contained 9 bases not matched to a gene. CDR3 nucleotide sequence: TGTGCCTGGAAACTAGCGGGAGGCAATTACTCGAACACCGGGGAGCTGTTTTTT. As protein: CAWKLAGGNYSNTGELFF.

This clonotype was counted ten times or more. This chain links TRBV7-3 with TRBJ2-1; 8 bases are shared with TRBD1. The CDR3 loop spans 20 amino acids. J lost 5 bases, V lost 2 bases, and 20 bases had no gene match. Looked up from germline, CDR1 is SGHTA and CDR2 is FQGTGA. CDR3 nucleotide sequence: TGTGCCAGCAGCTTATTCCGGGACAGGCTCAACAAAGGACCGAACAATGAGCAGTTCTTC. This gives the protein CASSLFRDRLNKGPNNEQFF.

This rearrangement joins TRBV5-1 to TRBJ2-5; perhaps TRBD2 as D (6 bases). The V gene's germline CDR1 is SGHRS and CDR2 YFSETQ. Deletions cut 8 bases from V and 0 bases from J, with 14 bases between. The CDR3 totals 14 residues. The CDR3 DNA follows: TGCGCCAGTGATCTAGGCGGGAACCAAGAGACCCAGTACTTC. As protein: CASDLGGNQETQYF.

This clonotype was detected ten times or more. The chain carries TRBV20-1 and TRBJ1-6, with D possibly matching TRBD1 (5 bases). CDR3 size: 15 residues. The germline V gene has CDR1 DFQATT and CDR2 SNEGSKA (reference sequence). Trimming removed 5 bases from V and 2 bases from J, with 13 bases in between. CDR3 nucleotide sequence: TGCAGTGCTGCCGAGGGACCGACCTATAATTCACCCCTCCACTTT. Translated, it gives CSAAEGPTYNSPLHF.

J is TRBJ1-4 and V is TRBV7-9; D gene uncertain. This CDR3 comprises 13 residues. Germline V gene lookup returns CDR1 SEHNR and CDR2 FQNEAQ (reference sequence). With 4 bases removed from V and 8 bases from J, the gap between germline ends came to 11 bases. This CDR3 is CASSWGRGEKLFF. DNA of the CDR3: TGTGCCAGCAGCTGGGGTCGAGGGGAAAAACTGTTTTTT.

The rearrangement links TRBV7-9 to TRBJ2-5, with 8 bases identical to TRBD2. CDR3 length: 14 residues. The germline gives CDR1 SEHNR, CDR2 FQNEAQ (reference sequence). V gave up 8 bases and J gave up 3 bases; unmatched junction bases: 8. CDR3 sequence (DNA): TGTGCCAGCGGCACTCCGGGGGGGGAAGAGACCCAGTACTTC. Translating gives CASGTPGGEETQYF.

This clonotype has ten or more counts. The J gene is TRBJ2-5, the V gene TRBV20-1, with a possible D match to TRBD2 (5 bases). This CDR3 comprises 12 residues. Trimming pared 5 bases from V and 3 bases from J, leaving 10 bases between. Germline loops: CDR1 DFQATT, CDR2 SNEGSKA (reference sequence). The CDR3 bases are TGCAGTGCTTACCACGGGGAAGAGACCCAGTACTTC. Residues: CSAYHGEETQYF.

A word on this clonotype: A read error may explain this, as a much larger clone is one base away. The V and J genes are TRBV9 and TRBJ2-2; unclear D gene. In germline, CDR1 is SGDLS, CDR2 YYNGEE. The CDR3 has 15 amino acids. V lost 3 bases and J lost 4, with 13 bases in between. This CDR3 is CASSDPTEGTGELFF. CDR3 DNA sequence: TGTGCCAGCAGCGACCCCACGGAAGGCACCGGGGAGCTGTTTTTT.

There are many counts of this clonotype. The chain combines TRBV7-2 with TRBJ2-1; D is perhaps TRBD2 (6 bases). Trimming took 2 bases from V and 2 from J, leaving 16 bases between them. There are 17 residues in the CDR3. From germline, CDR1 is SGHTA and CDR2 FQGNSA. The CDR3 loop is CASSLMGPAGTYNEQFF. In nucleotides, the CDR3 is TGTGCCAGCAGCTTAATGGGGCCGGCGGGGACCTACAATGAGCAGTTCTTC.

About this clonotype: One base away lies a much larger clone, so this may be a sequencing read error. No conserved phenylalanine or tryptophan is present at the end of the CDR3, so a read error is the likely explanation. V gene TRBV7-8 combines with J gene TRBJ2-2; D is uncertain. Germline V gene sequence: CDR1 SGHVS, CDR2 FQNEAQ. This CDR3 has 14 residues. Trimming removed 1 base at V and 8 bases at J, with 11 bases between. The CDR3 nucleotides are TGTGCCAGCAGCTTAGGACTCCCTGGGGGGGAGCTGTTTTCT. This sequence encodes CASSLGLPGGELFS.

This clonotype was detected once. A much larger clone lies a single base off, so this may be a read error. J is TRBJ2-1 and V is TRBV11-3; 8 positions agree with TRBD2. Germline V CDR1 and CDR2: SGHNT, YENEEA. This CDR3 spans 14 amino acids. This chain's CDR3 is CASGLGLAGDEQFF. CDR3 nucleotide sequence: TGTGCCAGCGGCTTAGGACTAGCCGGGGATGAGCAGTTCTTC.

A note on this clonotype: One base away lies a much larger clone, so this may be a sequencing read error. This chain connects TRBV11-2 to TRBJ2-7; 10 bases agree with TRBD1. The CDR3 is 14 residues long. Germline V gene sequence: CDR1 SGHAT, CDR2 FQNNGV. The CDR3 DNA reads TGTGCCAGCAGCCAAACGACAGGGGGCTACAAGCAGTACTTC. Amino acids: CASSQTTGGYKQYF.

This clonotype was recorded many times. The CDR3 nucleotides read TGCGCCAGCAGCTTGGGGACTAGCCTGAGTGAGCAGTTCTTC. Its translation is CASSLGTSLSEQFF. The chain is built from TRBV5-1 and TRBJ2-1; TRBD2 aligns across 8 bases. The CDR3 extends over 14 amino acids. CDR1 SGHRS and CDR2 YFSETQ come from the germline V gene. J was trimmed by 9 bases and V by 0 bases; bases with no gene match: 5.

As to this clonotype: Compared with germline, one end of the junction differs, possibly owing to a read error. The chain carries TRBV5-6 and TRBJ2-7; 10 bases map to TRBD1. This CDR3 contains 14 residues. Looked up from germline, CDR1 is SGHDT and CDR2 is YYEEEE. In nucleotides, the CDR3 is TGTGCCAGCACCCGGGACAGGGGCCTATCCGAGCAGTACTGG. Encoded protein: CASTRDRGLSEQYW.